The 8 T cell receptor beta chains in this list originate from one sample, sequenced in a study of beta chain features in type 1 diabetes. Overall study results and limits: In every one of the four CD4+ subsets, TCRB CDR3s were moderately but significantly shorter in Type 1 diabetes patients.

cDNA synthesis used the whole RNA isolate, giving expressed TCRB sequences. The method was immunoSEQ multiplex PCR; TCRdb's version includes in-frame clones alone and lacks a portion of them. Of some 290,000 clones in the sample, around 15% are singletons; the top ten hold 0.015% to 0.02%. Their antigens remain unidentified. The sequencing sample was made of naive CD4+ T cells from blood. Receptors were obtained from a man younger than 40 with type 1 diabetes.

For the CDR3, the DNA is TGTGCCAGCTCAAGACGTAGGACAGAAGAGACCCAGTACTTC. Its protein product is CASSRRRTEETQYF. The J gene is TRBJ2-5, the V gene TRBV18, with a possible D match to TRBD1 (6 bases). Germline assignment: CDR1 KGHSH and CDR2 LQKENI. The ends were cut back, 5 bases at V and 3 bases at J, with 13 bases in the middle. This CDR3 is 14 amino acids long.

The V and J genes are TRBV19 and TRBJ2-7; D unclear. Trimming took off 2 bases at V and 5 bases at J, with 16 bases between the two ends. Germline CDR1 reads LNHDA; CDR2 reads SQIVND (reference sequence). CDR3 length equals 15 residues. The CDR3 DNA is TGTGCCAGTAGTATATCCCAGCGCCCCAGCCACGAGCAGTACTTC. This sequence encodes CASSISQRPSHEQYF.

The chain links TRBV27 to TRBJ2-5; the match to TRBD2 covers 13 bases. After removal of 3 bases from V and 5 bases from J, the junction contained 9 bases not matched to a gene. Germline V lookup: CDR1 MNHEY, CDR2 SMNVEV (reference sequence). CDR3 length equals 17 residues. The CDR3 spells CASSFKGTSGKGETQYF. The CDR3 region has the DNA TGTGCCAGCAGTTTTAAGGGGACTAGCGGGAAAGGGGAGACCCAGTACTTC.

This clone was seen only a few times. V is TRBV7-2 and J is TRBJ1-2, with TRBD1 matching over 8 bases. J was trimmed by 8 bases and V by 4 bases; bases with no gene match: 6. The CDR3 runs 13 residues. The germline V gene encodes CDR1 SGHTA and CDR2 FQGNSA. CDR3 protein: CASSSQGALGYTF. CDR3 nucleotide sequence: TGTGCCAGCAGCTCTCAGGGGGCCCTAGGCTACACCTTC.

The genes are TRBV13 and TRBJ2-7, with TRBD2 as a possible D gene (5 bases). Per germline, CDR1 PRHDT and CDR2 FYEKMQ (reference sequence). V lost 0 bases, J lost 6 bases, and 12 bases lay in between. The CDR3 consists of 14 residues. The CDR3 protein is CASSLGSSPPEQYF. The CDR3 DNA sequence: TGTGCCAGCAGCTTAGGCTCTAGCCCGCCCGAGCAGTACTTC.

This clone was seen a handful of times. CDR3 coding DNA: TGTGCCAGCAGTTCCCTCCCCTGGACTAGCGGGACTTCCTACGAGCAGTACTTC. Translating gives CASSSLPWTSGTSYEQYF. The chain combines TRBV28 with TRBJ2-7; 12 positions match TRBD2. Germline loops: CDR1 MDHEN, CDR2 SYDVKM. With V trimmed by 4 bases and J by 1 base, 11 bases remained unmatched. The CDR3 sequence is 18 residues long.

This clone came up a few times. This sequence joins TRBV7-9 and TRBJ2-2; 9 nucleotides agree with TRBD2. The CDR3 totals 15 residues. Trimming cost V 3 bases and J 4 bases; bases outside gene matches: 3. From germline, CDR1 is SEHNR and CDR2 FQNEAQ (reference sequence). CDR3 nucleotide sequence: TGTGCCAGCAGCTTCCTAGCGGGAATCACCGGGGAGCTGTTTTTT. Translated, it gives CASSFLAGITGELFF.

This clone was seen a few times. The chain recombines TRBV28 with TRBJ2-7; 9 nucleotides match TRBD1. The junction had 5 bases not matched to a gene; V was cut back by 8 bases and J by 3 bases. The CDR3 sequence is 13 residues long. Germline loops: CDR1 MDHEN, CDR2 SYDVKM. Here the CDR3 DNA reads TGTGCCAGCCTGACAGGGGGGGACTACGAGCAGTACTTC. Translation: CASLTGGDYEQYF.